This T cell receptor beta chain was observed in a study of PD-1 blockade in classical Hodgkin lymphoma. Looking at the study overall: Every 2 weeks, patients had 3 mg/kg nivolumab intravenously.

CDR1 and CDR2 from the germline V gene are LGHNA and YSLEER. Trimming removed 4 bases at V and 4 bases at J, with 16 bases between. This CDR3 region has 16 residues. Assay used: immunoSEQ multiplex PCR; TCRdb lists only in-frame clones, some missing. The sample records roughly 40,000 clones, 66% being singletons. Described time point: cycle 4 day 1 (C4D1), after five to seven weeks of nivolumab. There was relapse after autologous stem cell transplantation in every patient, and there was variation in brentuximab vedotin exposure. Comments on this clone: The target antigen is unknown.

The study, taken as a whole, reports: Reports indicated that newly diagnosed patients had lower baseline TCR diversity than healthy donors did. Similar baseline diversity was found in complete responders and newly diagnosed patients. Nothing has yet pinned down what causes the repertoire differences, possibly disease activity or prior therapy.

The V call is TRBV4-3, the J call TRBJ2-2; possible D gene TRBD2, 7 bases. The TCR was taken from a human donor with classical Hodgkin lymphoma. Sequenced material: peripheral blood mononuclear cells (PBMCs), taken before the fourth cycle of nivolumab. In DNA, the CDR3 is TGCGCCAGCAGCCCGTCCCGGGGGGCCAGCACCGGGGAGCTGTTTTTT. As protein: CASSPSRGASTGELFF.